This T cell receptor beta chain came from a study of blood T cell repertoires in COVID-19. Study information: The United States, Italy and Spain were the sources of the acute and convalescent COVID-19 samples. T cells, B-cell-depleted T cells, or PBMCs supplied cDNA or gDNA.

This CDR3 is built from 12 residues. CDR1 is MDHEN and CDR2 is SYDVKM in the germline V gene. V was pared by 6 bases and J by 1 base, with 6 bases between. Original data processing: Amplification with reference gene primers provided the estimates of nucleated cell counts. Assay used: immunoSEQ multiplex PCR; TCRdb lists only in-frame clones, some missing. V and J calls and clone size are copied from that table; D and trimming were computed from the DNA. The sample lists 95,000 to 100,000 clones, approximately 92% seen once, with around 6% in the top ten. This clone appeared a few times. The chain recombines TRBV28 with TRBJ1-2; D remains ambiguous. Sequencing was carried out using peripheral blood. This TCR derives from a man aged 50-60 years with active COVID-19. The CDR3 DNA follows: TGTGCCAGCAGCCCAGTTAACTATGGCTACACCTTC. Translation: CASSPVNYGYTF.